The T cell receptor beta chain described here comes from a study of T cells in Graves' hyperthyroidism and ophthalmopathy. Graves' hyperthyroidism was deemed stable given no ophthalmopathy progression within 18 months. The PBMCs had their origin in 8.5 to 10 ml of fresh peripheral blood. Researchers amplified the TCR beta CDR3 regions from RNA transcripts. The HTBI primer set served for first-round RT-PCR of the TCR CDR3. TCRdb recomputed calls from the multiplex PCR reads with MiXCR, one row per CDR3 protein. The sample contains a few hundred thousand distinct CDR3 sequences, less than 15% of which appear only once. On this clonotype: This sequence may be a read error, since a much larger clone differs from it by one base.

CDR3 length: 16 amino acids. Looked up from germline, CDR1 is SGDLS and CDR2 is YYNGEE. The sequenced material came from blood. This clonotype was obtained from a woman aged 18 to 35 with Graves' hyperthyroidism. The genes are TRBV9 and TRBJ2-1, with 11 positions matching TRBD2. The CDR3, as DNA: TGTGCCAGCACCCCTATAGCGGGAGGGCCCTACAATGGGCAGTTCTTC. Amino acids: CASTPIAGGPYNGQFF.